A selection of T cell receptor beta chains follows, all from one sample in a study of vaccination and CD4 T cells after COVID-19. TCRdb analysed the PCR reads with MiXCR anew, one entry per CDR3 protein. The table includes 5,000 or so distinct CDR3 sequences, 44% detected once. The antigens for these receptors are not known. This sample comprised CD4+ T cells from blood, cultured in vitro, obtained after SARS-CoV-2 vaccination. All receptors derive from a human donor who had recovered from COVID-19. Both conserved end residues are part of each CDR3. Fields, in order: V gene, J gene, D gene, CDR3 protein. D genes are given only for firm matches.

v_call: TRBV24-1; j_call: TRBJ2-1; d_call: .; cdr3_aa: CATSDLDGASYNEQFF
v_call: TRBV20-1; j_call: TRBJ1-1; d_call: TRBD1; cdr3_aa: CSAAQGAKAFF
v_call: TRBV20-1; j_call: TRBJ2-5; d_call: .; cdr3_aa: CSARDGRRWGSQETQYF
v_call: TRBV10-1; j_call: TRBJ2-7; d_call: .; cdr3_aa: CASSFESGREQYF
v_call: TRBV5-4; j_call: TRBJ2-1; d_call: TRBD1; cdr3_aa: CASSRDRDTYNEQFF
v_call: TRBV11-3; j_call: TRBJ2-5; d_call: .; cdr3_aa: CASSTPRGARETQYF
v_call: TRBV10-3; j_call: TRBJ2-3; d_call: .; cdr3_aa: CAISDSGTASDTQYF
v_call: TRBV6-2/TRBV6-3; j_call: TRBJ1-1; d_call: .; cdr3_aa: CASSYEGIVTEAFF
v_call: TRBV20-1; j_call: TRBJ2-3; d_call: TRBD2; cdr3_aa: CSARDSSASGATIDTQYF
v_call: TRBV7-9; j_call: TRBJ2-7; d_call: TRBD2; cdr3_aa: CASSFITGEGSYEQYF
v_call: TRBV7-6; j_call: TRBJ2-7; d_call: TRBD1; cdr3_aa: CASSQNPGTGAYEQYF
v_call: TRBV6-1; j_call: TRBJ1-6; d_call: TRBD1; cdr3_aa: CASSNPGTGTSSYNSPLHF
v_call: TRBV20-1; j_call: TRBJ2-5; d_call: .; cdr3_aa: CSAMGAYETQYF
v_call: TRBV12-3/TRBV12-4; j_call: TRBJ2-2; d_call: TRBD1; cdr3_aa: CASSLGTGGTGELFF
v_call: TRBV29-1; j_call: TRBJ1-2; d_call: TRBD1; cdr3_aa: CSVLIRDSYGYTF